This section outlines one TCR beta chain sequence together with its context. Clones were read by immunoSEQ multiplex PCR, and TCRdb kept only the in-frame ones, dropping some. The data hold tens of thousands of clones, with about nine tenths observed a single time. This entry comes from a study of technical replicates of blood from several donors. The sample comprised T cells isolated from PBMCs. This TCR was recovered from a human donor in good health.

DNA of the CDR3: TGTGCCAGCAGTCCAATGCGAAGGACTAGCGGGAGCTCCTACAATGAGCAGTTCTTC. Translated: CASSPMRRTSGSSYNEQFF. The chain couples TRBV28 to TRBJ2-1; 13 bases agree with TRBD2. This CDR3 has 19 amino acids. The trim removed 5 bases at V and 0 bases at J, leaving 10 bases unmatched. CDR1 and CDR2 (germline): MDHEN, SYDVKM.